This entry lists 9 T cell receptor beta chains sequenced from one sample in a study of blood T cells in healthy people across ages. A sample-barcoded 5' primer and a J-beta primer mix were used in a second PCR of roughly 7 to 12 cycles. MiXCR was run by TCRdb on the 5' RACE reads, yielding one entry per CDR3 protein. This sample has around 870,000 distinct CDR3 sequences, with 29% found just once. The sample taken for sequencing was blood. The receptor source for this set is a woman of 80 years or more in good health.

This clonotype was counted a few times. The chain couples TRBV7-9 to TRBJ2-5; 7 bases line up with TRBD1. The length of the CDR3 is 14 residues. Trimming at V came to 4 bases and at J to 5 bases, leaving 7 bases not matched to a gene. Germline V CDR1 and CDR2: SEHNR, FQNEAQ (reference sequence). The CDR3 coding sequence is TGTGCCAGCAGCTCCAGGGGGTTCGGGGAGACCCAGTACTTC. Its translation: CASSSRGFGETQYF.

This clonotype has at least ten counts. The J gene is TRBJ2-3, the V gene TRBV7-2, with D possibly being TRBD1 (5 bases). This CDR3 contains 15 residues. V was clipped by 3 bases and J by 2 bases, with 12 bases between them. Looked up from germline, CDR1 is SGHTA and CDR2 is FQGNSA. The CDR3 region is CASSFRAGYTDTQYF. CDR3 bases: TGTGCCAGCAGCTTTAGGGCAGGGTACACAGATACGCAGTATTTT.

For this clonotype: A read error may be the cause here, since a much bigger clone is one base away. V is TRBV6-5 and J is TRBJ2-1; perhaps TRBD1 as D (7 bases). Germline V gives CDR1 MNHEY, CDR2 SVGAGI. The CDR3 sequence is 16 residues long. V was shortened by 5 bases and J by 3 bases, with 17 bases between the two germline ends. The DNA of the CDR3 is TGTGCCAGCAGTCTTAAGCAGGGGGGCCGCTACAATGAGCAGTTCTTC. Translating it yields CASSLKQGGRYNEQFF.

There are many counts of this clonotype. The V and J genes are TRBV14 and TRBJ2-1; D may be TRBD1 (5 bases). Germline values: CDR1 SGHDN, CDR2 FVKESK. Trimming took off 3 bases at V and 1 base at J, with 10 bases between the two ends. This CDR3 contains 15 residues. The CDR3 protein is CASSQSGLSYNEQFF. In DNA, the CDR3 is TGTGCCAGCAGCCAGTCAGGGCTATCCTACAATGAGCAGTTCTTC.

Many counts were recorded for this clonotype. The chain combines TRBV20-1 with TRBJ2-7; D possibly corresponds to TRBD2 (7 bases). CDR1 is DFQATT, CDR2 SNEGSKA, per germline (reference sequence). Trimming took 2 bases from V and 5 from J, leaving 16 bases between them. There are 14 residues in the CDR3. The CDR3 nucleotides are TGCAGTGCTAGACCCTTAGGGGGGGAGGACGAGCAGTACTTC. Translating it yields CSARPLGGEDEQYF.

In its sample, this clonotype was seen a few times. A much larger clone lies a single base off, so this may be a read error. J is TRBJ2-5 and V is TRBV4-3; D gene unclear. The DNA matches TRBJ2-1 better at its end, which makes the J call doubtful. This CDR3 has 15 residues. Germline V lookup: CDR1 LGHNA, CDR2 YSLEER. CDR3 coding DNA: TGCGCCAGCAGCCAAGGGTCAGAGTACCAAGAGACCCAGTTCTTC. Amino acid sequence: CASSQGSEYQETQFF.

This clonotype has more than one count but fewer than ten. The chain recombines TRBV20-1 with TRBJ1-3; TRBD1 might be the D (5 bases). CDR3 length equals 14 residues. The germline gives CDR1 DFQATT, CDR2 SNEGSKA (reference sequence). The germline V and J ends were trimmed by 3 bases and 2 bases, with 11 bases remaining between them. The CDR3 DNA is TGCAGTGCTAGCCAAGACAGTACTGGAAACACCATATATTTT. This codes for CSASQDSTGNTIYF.

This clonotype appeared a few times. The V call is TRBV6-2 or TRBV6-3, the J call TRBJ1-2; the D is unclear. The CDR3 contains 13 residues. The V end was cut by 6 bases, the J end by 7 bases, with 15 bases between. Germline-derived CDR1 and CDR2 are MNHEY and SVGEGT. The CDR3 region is CASSLPAPGGYTF. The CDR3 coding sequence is TGTGCCAGCAGCCTCCCGGCCCCCGGTGGCTACACCTTC.

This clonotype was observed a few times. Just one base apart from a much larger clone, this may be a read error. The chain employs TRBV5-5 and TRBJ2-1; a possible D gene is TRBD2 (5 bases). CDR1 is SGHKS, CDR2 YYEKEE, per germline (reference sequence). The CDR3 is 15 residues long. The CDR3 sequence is CVSSLIHGAYNEQFF. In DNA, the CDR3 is TGTGTCAGCAGCTTAATACACGGGGCCTACAATGAGCAGTTCTTC.